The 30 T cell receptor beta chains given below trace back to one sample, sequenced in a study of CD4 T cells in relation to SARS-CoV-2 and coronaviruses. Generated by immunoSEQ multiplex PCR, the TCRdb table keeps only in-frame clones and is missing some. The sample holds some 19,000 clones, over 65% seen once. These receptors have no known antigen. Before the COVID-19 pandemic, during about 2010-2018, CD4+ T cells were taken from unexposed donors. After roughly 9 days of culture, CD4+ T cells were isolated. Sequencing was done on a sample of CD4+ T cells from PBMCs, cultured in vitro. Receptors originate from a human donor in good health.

The chain's CDR3 is CASPAGDSKNTEAFF. The CDR3 coding sequence is TGTGCCAGCCCGGCGGGTGACAGCAAGAACACTGAAGCTTTCTTT. The chain employs TRBV5-4 and TRBJ1-1; TRBD1 is a possible D gene (5 bases). Germline CDR1 reads SGHNT; CDR2 reads YYREEE (reference sequence). The CDR3 is made up of 15 amino acids. The ends were cut back, 7 bases at V and 1 base at J, with 17 bases in the middle.

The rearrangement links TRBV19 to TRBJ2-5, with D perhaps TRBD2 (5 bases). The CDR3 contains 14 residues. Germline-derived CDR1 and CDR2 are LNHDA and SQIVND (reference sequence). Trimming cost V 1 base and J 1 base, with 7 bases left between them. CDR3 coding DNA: TGTGCCAGTAGTATAGGTGGGAGCCAAGAGACCCAGTACTTC. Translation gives CASSIGGSQETQYF.

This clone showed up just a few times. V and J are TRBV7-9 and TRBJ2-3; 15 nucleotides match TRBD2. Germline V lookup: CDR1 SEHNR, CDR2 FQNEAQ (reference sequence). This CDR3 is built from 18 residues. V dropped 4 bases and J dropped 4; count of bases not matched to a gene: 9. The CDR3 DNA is TGTGCCAGCAGCTCACTGACCGGGACTAGCGGGAGGCCAGATACGCAGTATTTT. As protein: CASSSLTGTSGRPDTQYF.

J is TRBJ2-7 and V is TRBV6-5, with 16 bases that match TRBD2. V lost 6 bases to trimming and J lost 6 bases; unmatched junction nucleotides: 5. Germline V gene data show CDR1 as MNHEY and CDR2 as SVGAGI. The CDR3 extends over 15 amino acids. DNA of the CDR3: TGTGCCAGCAGGGGGACTAGCGGGAGGGCGGGCGAGCAGTACTTC. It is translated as CASRGTSGRAGEQYF.

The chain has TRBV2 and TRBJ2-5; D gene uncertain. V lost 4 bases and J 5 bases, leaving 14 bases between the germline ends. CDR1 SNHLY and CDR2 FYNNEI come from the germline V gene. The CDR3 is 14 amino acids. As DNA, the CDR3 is TGTGCCAGCAGTGTTGGGCCAGAAGGGGAGACCCAGTACTTC. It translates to CASSVGPEGETQYF.

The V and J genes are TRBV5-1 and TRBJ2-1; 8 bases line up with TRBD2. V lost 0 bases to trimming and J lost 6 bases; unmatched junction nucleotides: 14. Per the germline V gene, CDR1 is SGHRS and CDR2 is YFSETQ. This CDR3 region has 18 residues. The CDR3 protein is CASSLEGSSGILGNEQFF. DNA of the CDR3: TGCGCCAGCAGCTTGGAAGGGAGTAGCGGGATCCTGGGCAATGAGCAGTTCTTC.

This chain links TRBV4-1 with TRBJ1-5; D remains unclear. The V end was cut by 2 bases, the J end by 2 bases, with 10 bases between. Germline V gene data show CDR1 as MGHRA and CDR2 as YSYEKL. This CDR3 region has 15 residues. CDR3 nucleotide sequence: TGCGCCAGCAGCCAATGGGGTCGAGGCAATCAGCCCCAGCATTTT. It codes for CASSQWGRGNQPQHF.

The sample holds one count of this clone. CDR3 in amino acids: CASSQGRGISYGYTF. CDR3 nucleotide sequence: TGTGCCAGCAGCCAAGGTAGGGGGATATCCTATGGCTACACCTTC. V and J are TRBV3-1 (or the pseudogene TRBV3-2) and TRBJ1-2, with D possibly matching TRBD1 (6 bases). V lost 1 base, J lost 4 bases, and 13 bases lay in between. Germline CDR1 LGHDT, CDR2 YNNKEL (reference sequence). This CDR3 spans 15 amino acids.

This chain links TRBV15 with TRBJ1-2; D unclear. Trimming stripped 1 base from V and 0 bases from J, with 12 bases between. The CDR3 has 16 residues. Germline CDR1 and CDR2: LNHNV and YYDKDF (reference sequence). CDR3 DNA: TGTGCCACCAGCAGAGTTAGCGCGAAAGCTAACTATGGCTACACCTTC. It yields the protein CATSRVSAKANYGYTF.

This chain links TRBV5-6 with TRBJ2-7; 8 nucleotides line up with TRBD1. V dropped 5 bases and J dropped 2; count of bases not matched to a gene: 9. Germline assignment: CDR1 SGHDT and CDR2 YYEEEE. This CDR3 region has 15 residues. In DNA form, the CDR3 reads TGTGCCAGCAGTTCCGGACAGGGTCGCCCCTACGAGCAGTACTTC. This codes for CASSSGQGRPYEQYF. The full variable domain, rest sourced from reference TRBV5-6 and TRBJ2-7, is DAGVTQSPTHLIKTRGQQVTLRCSPKSGHDTVSWYQQALGQGPQFIFQYYEEEERQRGNFPDRFSGHQFPNYSSELNVNALLLGDSALYLCASSSGQGRPYEQYFGPGTRLTVT.

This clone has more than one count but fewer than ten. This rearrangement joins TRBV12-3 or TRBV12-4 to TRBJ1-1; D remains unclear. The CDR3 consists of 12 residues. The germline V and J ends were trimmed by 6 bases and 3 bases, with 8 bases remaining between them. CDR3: CASSTGYTEAFF. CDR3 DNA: TGTGCCAGCAGCACCGGGTACACTGAAGCTTTCTTT.

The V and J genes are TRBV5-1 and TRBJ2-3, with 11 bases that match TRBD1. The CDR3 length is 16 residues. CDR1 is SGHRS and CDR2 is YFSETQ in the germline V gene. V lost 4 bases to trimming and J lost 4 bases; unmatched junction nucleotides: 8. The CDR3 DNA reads TGCGCCAGCAGCCCAACCGGGACAGGGGGACCAGATACGCAGTATTTT. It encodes CASSPTGTGGPDTQYF.

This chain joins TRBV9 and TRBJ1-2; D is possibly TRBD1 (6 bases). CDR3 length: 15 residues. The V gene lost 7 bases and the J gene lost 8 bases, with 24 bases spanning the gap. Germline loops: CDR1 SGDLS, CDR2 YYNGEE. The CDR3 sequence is CASGLSVGDIRGYTF. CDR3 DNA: TGTGCCAGCGGACTCTCAGTCGGGGACATTCGCGGCTACACCTTC. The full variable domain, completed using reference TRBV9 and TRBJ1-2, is DSGVTQTPKHLITATGQRVTLRCSPRSGDLSVYWYQQSLDQGLQFLIQYYNGEERAKGNILERFSAQQFPDLHSELNLSSLELGDSALYFCASGLSVGDIRGYTFGSGTRLTVV.

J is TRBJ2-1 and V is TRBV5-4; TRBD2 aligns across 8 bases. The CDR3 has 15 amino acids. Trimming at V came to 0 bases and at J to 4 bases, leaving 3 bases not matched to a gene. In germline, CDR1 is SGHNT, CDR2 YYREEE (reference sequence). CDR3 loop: CASSLGLAGYNEQFF. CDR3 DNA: TGTGCCAGCAGCTTGGGGCTAGCGGGTTACAATGAGCAGTTCTTC.

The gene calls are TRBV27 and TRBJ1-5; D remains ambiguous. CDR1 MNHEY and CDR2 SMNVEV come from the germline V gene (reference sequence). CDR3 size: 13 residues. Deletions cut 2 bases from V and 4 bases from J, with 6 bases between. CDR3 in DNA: TGTGCCAGCAGTTTACGAGTTAATCAGCCCCAGCATTTT. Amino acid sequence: CASSLRVNQPQHF.

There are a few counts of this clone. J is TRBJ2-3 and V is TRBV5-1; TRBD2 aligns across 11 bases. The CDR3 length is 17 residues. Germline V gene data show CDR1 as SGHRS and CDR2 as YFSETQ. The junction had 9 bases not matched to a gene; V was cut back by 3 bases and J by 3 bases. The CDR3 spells CASSSGTSGSLTDTQYF. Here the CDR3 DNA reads TGCGCCAGCAGCTCTGGAACTAGCGGGAGCTTAACAGATACGCAGTATTTT.

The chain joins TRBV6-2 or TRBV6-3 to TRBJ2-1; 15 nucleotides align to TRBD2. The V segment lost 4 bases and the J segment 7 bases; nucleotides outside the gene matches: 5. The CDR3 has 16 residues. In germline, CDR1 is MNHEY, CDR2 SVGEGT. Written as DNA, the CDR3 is TGTGCCAGCAGTTTGGGACTAGCGGGAGGATTAAATGAGCAGTTCTTC. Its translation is CASSLGLAGGLNEQFF.

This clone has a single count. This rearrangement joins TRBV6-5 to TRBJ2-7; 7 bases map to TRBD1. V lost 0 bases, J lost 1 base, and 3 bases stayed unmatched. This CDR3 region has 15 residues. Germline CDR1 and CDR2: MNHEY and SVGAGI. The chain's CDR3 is CASSYSAGGSYEQYF. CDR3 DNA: TGTGCCAGCAGTTACTCGGCAGGGGGTTCCTACGAGCAGTACTTC.

The CDR3 spells CAWGGRGSNEQFF. Here the CDR3 DNA reads TGTGCCTGGGGGGGACGAGGTAGCAATGAGCAGTTCTTC. This chain joins TRBV6-5 and TRBJ2-1, with 7 nucleotides matching TRBD2. Trimming took 11 bases from V and 6 from J; bases not matched to a gene: 10. Germline V gene data show CDR1 as MNHEY and CDR2 as SVGAGI. This CDR3 has 13 residues.

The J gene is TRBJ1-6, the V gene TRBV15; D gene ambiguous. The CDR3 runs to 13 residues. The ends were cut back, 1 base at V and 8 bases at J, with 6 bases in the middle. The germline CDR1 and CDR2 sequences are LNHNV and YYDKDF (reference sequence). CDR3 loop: CATSRGPDSPLHF. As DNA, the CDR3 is TGTGCCACCAGCAGAGGCCCAGATTCACCCCTCCACTTT.

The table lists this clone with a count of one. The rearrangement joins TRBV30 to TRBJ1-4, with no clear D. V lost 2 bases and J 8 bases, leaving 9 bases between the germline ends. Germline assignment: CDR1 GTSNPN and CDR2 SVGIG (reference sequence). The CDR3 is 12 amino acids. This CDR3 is CAWSRTAEKLFF. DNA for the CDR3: TGTGCCTGGAGTCGAACGGCCGAAAAACTGTTTTTT. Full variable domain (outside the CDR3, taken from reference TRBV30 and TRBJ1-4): SQTIHQWPATLVQPVGSPLSLECTVEGTSNPNLYWYRQAAGRGLQLLFYSVGIGQISSEVPQNLSASRPQDRQFILSSKKLLLSDSGFYLCAWSRTAEKLFFGSGTQLSVL.

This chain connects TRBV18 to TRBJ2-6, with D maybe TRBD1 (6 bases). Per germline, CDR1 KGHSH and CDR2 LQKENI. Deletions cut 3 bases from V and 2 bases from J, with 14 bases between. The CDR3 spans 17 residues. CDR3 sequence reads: CASSPQTGITGANVLTF. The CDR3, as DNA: TGTGCCAGCTCACCGCAAACAGGGATTACTGGGGCCAACGTCCTGACTTTC.

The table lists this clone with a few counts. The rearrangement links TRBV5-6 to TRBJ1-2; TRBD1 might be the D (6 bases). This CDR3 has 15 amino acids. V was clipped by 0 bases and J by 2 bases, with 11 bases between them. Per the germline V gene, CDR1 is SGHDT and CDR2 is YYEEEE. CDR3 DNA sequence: TGTGCCAGCAGCTTGGCACAGGGATCCAACTATGGCTACACCTTC. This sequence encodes CASSLAQGSNYGYTF.

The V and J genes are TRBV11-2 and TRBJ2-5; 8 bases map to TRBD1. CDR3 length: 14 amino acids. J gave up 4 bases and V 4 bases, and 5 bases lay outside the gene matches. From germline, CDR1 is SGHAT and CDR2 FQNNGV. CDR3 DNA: TGTGCCAGCAGCTCATACAGGGGGACAGAGACCCAGTACTTC. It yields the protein CASSSYRGTETQYF.

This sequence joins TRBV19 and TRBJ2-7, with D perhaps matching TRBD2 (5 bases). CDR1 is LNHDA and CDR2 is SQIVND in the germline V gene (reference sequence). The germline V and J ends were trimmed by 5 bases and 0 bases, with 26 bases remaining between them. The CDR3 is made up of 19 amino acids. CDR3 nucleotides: TGTGCCAGTAGTGCTGGTCCTCATCCGGGATCCCAGTACTCCTACGAGCAGTACTTC. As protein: CASSAGPHPGSQYSYEQYF.

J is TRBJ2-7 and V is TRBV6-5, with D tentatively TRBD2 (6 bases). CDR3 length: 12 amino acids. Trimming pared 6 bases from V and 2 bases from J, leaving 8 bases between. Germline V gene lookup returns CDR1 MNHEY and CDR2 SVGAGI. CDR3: CASSRGAYEQYF. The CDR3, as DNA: TGTGCCAGCAGCCGCGGGGCCTACGAGCAGTACTTC.

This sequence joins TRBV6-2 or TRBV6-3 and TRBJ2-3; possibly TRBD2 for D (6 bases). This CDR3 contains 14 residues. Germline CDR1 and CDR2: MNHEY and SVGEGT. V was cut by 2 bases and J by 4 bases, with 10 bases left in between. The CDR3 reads CASSYRENPDTQYF. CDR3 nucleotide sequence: TGTGCCAGCAGTTACCGGGAGAACCCAGATACGCAGTATTTT.

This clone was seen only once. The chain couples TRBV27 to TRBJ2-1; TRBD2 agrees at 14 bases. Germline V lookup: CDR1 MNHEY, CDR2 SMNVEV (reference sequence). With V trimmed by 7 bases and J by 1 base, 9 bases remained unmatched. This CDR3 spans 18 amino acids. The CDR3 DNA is TGTGCCAGCAACGGACTAGCGGGGGGCACTGCGTCCTACAATGAGCAGTTCTTC. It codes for CASNGLAGGTASYNEQFF.

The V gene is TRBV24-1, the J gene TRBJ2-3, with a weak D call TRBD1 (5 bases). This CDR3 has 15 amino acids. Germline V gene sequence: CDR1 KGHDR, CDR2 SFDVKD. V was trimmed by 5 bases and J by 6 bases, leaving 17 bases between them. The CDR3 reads CATSVWQGTEDTQYF. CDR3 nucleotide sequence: TGTGCCACCAGTGTGTGGCAGGGTACGGAGGATACGCAGTATTTT.

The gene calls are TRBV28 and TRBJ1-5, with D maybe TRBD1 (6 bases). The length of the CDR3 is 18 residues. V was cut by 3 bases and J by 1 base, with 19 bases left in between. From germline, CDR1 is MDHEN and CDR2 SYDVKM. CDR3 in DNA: TGTGCCAGCAGTTTCCGGCTGGTTTTCGGGGGCAGCAATCAGCCCCAGCATTTT. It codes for CASSFRLVFGGSNQPQHF.